This record covers a single T cell receptor beta chain. No antigen is known for it. This specimen belongs to a study of cytomegalovirus exposure and HLA in healthy donors. Study-level points and caveats: Researchers reported that a few CMV-associated chains were confirmed in vitro as CMV antigen-specific. Reports state that TCR beta sequences accurately predicted most subjects' HLA-A and HLA-B alleles. V segments that were indistinguishable, TRBV6-2 and TRBV6-3 among them, were omitted from analysis.

13 Jbeta primers and 60 Vbeta primers were used for the PCR. Clones were read by immunoSEQ multiplex PCR, and TCRdb kept only the in-frame ones, dropping some. The repertoire holds 150,000 to 200,000 clones, with roughly 80% as singletons. This CDR3 comprises 13 residues. Germline V lookup: CDR1 MNHEY, CDR2 SVGAGI. V lost 4 bases, J lost 8 bases, and 14 bases lay in between. Sequencing was done on a sample of PBMCs. The clonotype was recovered from a woman in her 30s in good health and CMV-seropositive. The chain uses TRBV6-5 and TRBJ1-2; D unresolved. The CDR3 loop reads CASSSVIARGYTF. DNA for the CDR3: TGTGCCAGCAGTTCAGTGATCGCAAGAGGCTACACCTTC.